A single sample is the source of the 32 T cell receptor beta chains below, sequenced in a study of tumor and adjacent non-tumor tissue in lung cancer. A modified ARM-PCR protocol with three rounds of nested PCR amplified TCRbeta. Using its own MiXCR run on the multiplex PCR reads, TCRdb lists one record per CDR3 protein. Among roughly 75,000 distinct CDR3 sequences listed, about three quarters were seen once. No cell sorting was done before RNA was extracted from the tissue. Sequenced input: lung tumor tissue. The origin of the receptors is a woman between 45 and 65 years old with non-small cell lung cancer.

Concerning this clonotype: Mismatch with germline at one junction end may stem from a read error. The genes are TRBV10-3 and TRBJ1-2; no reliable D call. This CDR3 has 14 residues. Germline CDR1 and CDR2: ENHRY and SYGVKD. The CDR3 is CAITESETTYGYAF. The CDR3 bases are TGTGCCATCACTGAGTCGGAGACAACCTATGGCTACGCCTTC.

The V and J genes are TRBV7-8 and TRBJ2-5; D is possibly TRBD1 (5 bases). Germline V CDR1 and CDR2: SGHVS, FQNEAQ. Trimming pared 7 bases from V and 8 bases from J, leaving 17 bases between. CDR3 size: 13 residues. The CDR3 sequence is CASNVRVLDTQYF. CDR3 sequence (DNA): TGTGCCAGCAACGTCAGGGTTCTCGATACCCAGTACTTC.

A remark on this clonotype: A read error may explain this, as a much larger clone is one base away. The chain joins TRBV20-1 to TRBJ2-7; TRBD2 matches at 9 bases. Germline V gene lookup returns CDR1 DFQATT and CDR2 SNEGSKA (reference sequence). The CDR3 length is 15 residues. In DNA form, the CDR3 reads TGCAGTGCTAGAGAACCCCTAGCGGGATTTTGGGAGCGGTACTTC. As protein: CSAREPLAGFWERYF.

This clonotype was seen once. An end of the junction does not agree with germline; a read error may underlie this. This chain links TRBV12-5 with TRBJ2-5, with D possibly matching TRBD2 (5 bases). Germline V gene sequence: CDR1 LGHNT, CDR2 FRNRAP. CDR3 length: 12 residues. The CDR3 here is CVSSDEVETQYF. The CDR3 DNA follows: TGTGTTAGTAGCGACGAGGTGGAGACCCAGTACTTC.

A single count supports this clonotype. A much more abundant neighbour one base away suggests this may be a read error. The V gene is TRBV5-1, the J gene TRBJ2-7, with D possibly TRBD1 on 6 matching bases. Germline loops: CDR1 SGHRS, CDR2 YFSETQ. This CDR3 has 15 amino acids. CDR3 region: CASSLVGDKFYKQYF. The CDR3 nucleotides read TGCGCCAGCAGCTTGGTCGGGGACAAATTCTACAAGCAGTACTTC.

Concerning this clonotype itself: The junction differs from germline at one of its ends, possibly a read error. This CDR3 is CASNQEGLTEEDRYEKYF. CDR3 DNA sequence: TGTGCCAGCAACCAAGAAGGACTAACGGAAGAAGACCGCTACGAGAAGTACTTC. V is TRBV4-2 and J is TRBJ2-7, with D possibly TRBD2 on 6 matching bases. Germline V CDR1 and CDR2: LGHNA, YNFKEQ. The CDR3 has 18 residues.

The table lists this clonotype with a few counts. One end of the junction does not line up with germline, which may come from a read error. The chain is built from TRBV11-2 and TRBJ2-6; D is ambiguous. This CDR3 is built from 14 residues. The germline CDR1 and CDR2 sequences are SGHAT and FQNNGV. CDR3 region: CASSPISGVNVLTF. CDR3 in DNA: TGTGCTAGCAGTCCTATCTCTGGGGTCAACGTCCTGACTTTC.

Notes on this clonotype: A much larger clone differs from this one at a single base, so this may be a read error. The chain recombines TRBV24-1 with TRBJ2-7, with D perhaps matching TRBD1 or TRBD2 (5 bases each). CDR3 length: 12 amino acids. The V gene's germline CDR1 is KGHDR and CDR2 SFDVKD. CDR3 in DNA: TGTGCCACCGGTGATGTAGGGACCGAGCAGTACTTC. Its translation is CATGDVGTEQYF.

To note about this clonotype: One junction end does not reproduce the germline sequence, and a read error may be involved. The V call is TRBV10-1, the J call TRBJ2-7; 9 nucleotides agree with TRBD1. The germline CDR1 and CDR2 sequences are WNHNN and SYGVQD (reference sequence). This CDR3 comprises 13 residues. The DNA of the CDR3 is TGCGCCAGCAGTATGACAGGGGGGGACGAGGAGTACTTC. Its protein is CASSMTGGDEEYF.

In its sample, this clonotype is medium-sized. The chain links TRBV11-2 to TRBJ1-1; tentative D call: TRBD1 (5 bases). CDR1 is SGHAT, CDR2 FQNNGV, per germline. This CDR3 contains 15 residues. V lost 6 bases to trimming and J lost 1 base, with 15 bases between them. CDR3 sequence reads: CASRPWGGRNTEAFF. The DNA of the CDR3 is TGTGCCAGCAGGCCCTGGGGGGGGAGGAACACTGAAGCTTTCTTT.

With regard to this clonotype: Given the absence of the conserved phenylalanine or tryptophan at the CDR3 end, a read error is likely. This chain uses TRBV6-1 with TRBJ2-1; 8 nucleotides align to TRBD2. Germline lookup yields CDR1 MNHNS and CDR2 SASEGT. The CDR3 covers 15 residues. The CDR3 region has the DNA TGTGCCATCAGTGAACAGACGGGGGGGGGTAATGAGCAGTTCTTA. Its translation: CAISEQTGGGNEQFL.

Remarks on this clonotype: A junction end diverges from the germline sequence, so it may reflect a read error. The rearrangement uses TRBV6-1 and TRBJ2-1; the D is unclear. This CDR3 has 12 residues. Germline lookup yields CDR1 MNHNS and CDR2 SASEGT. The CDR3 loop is CASSTYGCERFF. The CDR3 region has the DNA TGTGCCAGCAGTACGTATGGGTGTGAGCGGTTCTTC.

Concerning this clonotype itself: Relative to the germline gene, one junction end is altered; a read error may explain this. CDR3 loop: CASSLERGGSWELFF. CDR3 bases: TGTGCCAGCAGTCTAGAAAGGGGGGGTTCCTGGGAGCTGTTTTTC. This rearrangement joins TRBV11-2 to TRBJ2-2, with D tentatively TRBD2 (7 bases). Germline assignment: CDR1 SGHAT and CDR2 FQNNGV. This CDR3 spans 15 amino acids.

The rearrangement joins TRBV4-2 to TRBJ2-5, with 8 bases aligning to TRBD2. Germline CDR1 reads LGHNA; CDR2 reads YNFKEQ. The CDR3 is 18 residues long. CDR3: CVSNQEGKLAVYQETQYF. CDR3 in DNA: TGTGTTAGCAACCAAGAAGGGAAACTAGCGGTGTACCAAGAGACCCAGTACTTC.

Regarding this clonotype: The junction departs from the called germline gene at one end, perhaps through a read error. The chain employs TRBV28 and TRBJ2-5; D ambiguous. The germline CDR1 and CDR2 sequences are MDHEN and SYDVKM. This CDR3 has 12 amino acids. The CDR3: CVSTLGVETQYF. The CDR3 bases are TGTGTCAGCACCTTAGGCGTAGAGACTCAGTACTTC.

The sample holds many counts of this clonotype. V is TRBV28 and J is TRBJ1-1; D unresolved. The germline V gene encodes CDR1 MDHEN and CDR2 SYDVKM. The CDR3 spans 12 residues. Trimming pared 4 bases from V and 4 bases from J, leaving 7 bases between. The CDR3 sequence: CASSSQTTEAFF. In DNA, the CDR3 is TGTGCCAGCAGTTCCCAGACCACTGAAGCTTTCTTT.

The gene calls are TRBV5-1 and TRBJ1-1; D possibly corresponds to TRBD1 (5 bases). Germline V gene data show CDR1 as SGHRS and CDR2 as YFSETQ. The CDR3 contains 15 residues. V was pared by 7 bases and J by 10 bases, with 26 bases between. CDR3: CASGSTGTDHLPAFF. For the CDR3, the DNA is TGCGCCAGCGGCTCAACCGGGACGGACCACTTGCCAGCTTTCTTT.

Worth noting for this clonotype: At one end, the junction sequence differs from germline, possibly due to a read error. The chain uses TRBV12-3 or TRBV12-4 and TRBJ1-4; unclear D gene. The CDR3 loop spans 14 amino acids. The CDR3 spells CASSTQLGFEKLFF. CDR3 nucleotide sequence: TGTGCTAGCAGCACTCAACTGGGTTTTGAAAAACTGTTTTTT.

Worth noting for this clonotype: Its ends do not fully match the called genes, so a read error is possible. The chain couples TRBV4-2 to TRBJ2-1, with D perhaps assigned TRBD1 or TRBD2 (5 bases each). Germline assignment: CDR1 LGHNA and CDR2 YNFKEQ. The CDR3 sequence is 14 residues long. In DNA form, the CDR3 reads TGTCCCAGTAGCACCCGGGACCTTTACAATGAGCAGTTCTTC. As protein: CPSSTRDLYNEQFF.

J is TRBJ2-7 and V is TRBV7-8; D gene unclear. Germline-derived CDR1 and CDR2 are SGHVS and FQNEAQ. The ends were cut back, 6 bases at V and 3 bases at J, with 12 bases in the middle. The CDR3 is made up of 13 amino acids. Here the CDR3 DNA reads TGTGCCAGCAGACCAGTCCACGGCTACGAGCAGTACTTC. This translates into CASRPVHGYEQYF. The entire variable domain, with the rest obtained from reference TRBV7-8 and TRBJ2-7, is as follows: GAGVSQSPRYKVAKRGQDVALRCDPISGHVSLFWYQQALGQGPEFLTYFQNEAQLDKSGLPSDRFFAERPEGSVSTLKIQRTQQEDSAVYLCASRPVHGYEQYFGPGTRLTVT.

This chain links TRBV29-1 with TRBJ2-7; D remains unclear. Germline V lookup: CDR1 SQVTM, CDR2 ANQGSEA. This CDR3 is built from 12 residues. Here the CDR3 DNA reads TGCAGTGATGATTCCAGCCTGGGCGAGCAGTACTTC. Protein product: CSDDSSLGEQYF.

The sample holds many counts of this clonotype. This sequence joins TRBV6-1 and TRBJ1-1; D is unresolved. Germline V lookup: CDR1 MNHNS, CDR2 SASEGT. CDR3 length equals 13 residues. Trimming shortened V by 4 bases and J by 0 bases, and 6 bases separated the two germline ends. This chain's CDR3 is CASSGFLNTEAFF. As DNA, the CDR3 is TGTGCCAGCAGTGGTTTCCTGAACACTGAAGCTTTCTTT.

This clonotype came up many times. The CDR3 DNA is TGTGCCATCAGCGCTCGGACAGCGGGGTACAATGAGCAGTTCTTC. Its translation is CAISARTAGYNEQFF. The chain recombines TRBV10-3 with TRBJ2-1, with D possibly matching TRBD2 (7 bases). Germline V CDR1 and CDR2: ENHRY, SYGVKD. V was shortened by 6 bases and J by 4 bases, with 16 bases between the two germline ends. The CDR3 extends over 15 amino acids.

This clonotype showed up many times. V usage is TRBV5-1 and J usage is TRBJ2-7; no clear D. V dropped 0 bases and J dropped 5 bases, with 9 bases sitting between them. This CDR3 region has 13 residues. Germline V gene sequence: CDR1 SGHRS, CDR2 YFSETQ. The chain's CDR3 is CASSLGPRDEQYF. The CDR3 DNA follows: TGCGCCAGCAGCTTGGGACCTCGGGACGAGCAGTACTTC.

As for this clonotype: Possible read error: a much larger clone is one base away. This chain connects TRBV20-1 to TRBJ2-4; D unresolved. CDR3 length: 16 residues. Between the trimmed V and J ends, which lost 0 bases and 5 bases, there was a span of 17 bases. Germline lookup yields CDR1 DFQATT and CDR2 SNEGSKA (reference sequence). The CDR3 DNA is TGCAGTGCTAGAGACATAATGAGCGCGAACGAAAACATTCAGTACTTC. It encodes CSARDIMSANENIQYF.

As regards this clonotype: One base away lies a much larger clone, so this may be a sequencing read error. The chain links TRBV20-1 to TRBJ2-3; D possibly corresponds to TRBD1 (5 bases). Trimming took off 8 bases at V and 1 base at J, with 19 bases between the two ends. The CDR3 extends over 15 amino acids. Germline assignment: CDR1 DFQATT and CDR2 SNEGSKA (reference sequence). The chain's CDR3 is CSPRRQSVGTDTQYF. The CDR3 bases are TGCAGTCCCCGTAGACAGAGTGTAGGCACAGATACGCAGTATTTT.

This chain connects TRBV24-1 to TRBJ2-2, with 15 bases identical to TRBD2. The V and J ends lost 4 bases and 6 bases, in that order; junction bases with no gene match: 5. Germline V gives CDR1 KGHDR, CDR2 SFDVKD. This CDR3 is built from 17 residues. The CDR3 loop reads CATSDPRTSGRAGELFF. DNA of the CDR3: TGTGCCACCAGTGACCCCAGGACTAGCGGGAGGGCCGGGGAGCTGTTTTTT.

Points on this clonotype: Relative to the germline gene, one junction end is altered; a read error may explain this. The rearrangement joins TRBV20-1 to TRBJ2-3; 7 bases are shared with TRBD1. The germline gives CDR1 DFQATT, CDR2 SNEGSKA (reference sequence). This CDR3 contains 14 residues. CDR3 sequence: CSAKPTTGTVTQYF. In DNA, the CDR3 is TGCAGTGCTAAGCCTACGACGGGGACAGTTACGCAGTATTTT.

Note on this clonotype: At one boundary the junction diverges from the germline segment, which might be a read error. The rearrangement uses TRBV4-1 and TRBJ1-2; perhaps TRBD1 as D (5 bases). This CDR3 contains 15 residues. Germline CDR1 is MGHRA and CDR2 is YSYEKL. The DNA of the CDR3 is TGCGCCGGCAGCCAAGATTGGGAGGGACGTATAGGCTACACCTTC. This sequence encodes CAGSQDWEGRIGYTF.

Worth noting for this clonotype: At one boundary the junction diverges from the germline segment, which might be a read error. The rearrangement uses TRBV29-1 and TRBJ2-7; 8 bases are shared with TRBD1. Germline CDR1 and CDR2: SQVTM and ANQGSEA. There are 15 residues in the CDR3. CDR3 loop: CSVTIGGQVAYGQYF. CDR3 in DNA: TGCAGCGTTACAATAGGGGGACAGGTAGCCTACGGGCAGTACTTC.

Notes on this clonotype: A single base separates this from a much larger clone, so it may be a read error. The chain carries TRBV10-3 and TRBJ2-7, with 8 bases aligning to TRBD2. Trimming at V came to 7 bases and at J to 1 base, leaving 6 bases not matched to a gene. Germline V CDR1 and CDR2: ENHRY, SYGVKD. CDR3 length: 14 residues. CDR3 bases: TGTGCCATCAATGAAAGCGGGAGTTCCTACGAGCAGTACTTC. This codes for CAINESGSSYEQYF.

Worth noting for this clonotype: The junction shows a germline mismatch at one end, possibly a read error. The CDR3 reads CASSYARGEKQFF. CDR3 coding DNA: TGTGCTAGCAGTTACGCCAGGGGTGAAAAACAGTTTTTT. The chain has TRBV6-2 or TRBV6-3 and TRBJ1-4; D is possibly TRBD1 (6 bases). Germline values: CDR1 MNHEY, CDR2 SVGEGT. CDR3 size: 13 residues.